This TCR beta chain emerged from a study of T cells in Graves' hyperthyroidism and ophthalmopathy. There are many counts of this clonotype. Regions amplified from RNA transcripts were the TCR beta CDR3 regions. First-round RT-PCR targeting the TCR CDR3 was performed with the HTBI primer set. In TCRdb, the multiplex PCR reads were re-called with MiXCR into one record per CDR3 protein. The sample gives 250,000 to 300,000 distinct CDR3 sequences, roughly 14% of which show up once; approximately 8.6% is in the top ten. The CDR3 runs 14 residues. V gave up 0 bases and J gave up 6 bases; unmatched junction bases: 8. The germline CDR1 and CDR2 sequences are GTSNPN and SVGIG (reference sequence).

The specimen was blood. This receptor was identified in a woman in her 30s with Graves' hyperthyroidism that later progressed to Graves' ophthalmopathy. This sequence joins TRBV30 and TRBJ2-7, with 7 nucleotides matching TRBD2. The CDR3 bases are TGTGCCTGGAGTGTCACGACTAGCTCGGCCGAGCAGTACTTC. Residues: CAWSVTTSSAEQYF.